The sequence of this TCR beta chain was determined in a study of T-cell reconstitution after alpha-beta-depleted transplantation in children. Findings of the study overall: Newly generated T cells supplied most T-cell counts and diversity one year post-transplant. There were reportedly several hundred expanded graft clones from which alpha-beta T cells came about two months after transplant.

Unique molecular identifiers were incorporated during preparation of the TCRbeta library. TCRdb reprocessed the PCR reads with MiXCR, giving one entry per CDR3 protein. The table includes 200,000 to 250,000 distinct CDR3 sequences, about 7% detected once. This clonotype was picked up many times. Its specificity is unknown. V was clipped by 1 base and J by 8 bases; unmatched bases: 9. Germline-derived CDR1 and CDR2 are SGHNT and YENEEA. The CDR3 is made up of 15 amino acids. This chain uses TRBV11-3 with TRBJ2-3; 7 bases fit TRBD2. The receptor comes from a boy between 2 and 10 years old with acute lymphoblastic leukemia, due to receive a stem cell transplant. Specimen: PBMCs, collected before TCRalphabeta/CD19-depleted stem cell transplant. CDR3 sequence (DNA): TGTGCCAGCAGCTTAGTTGGCGGGGGTAAGGTTACGCAGTATTTT. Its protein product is CASSLVGGGKVTQYF.